Following are 17 T cell receptor beta chains from one sample sequenced in a study. TCRdb re-called the RT-PCR reads through MiXCR, storing one row per CDR3 protein. The sample lists about 680,000 distinct CDR3 sequences; 12% to 15% were seen once. Sequenced input: memory CD4+ T cells from blood. The receptors come from a female donor in good health, serving as a healthy control.

The chain recombines TRBV20-1 with TRBJ1-5, with D maybe TRBD1 (6 bases). Germline V CDR1 and CDR2: DFQATT, SNEGSKA (reference sequence). The CDR3 covers 16 residues. Deletions cut 3 bases from V and 2 bases from J, with 17 bases between. The CDR3 loop reads CSASVGGSSGNQPQHF. The CDR3 DNA sequence: TGCAGTGCTAGCGTAGGGGGGTCATCGGGCAATCAGCCCCAGCATTTT.

This clonotype was counted ten times or more. DNA of the CDR3: TGCAGCGCCCGAAGTAAGGGCGGGGGACCCTACGAGCAGTACTTC. It is translated as CSARSKGGGPYEQYF. The J gene is TRBJ2-7, the V gene TRBV29-1; 7 bases are a match to TRBD2. The trim removed 7 bases at V and 2 bases at J, leaving 14 bases unmatched. Per germline, CDR1 SQVTM and CDR2 ANQGSEA. This CDR3 is built from 15 residues.

This clonotype was found many times. The chain employs TRBV6-5 and TRBJ2-3; TRBD2 aligns across 7 bases. The CDR3 runs to 15 residues. The V gene end was trimmed by 2 bases and the J gene end by 6 bases; junction bases not matched to a gene: 8. Germline CDR1 is MNHEY and CDR2 is SVGAGI. CDR3 DNA: TGTGCCAGCAGTTACACGGGCGGGAGCTTTGATACGCAGTATTTT. It yields the protein CASSYTGGSFDTQYF.

The table lists this clonotype with a few counts. The chain recombines TRBV5-5 with TRBJ1-1; a weak D match, TRBD1 (5 bases). Germline CDR1 and CDR2: SGHKS and YYEKEE (reference sequence). There are 16 residues in the CDR3. V shed 4 bases and J shed 2 bases, with 18 bases lying between them. The CDR3 DNA is TGTGCCAGCAGCAAGGTAGGGACCGGACTCAACACTGAAGCTTTCTTT. Translation gives CASSKVGTGLNTEAFF.

This clonotype was detected many times. The chain links TRBV6-6 to TRBJ2-7; TRBD1 matches 8 bases. The CDR3 covers 14 residues. Germline CDR1 and CDR2: MNHNY and SVGAGI (reference sequence). Trimming removed 6 bases from V and 2 bases from J; junction bases left unmatched: 6. The CDR3 reads CASRSPGGAYEQYF. The CDR3 DNA reads TGTGCCAGCAGATCGCCAGGGGGCGCCTACGAGCAGTACTTC.

At least ten counts were recorded for this clonotype. The CDR3 loop reads CASSQDKWAGTGYEQYF. CDR3 nucleotide sequence: TGCGCCAGCAGCCAAGATAAGTGGGCGGGAACTGGCTACGAGCAGTACTTC. The rearrangement joins TRBV4-1 to TRBJ2-7; tentatively, D is TRBD2 (6 bases). V dropped 0 bases and J dropped 3 bases, with 18 bases sitting between them. The V gene's germline CDR1 is MGHRA and CDR2 YSYEKL. The CDR3 runs 17 residues.

This rearrangement joins TRBV20-1 to TRBJ2-5; TRBD1 might be the D (5 bases). Germline-derived CDR1 and CDR2 are DFQATT and SNEGSKA (reference sequence). The CDR3 runs 13 residues. CDR3 coding DNA: TGCACCCATGTACAGGCCGATCAAGAGACCCAGTACTTC. It is translated as CTHVQADQETQYF.

This clonotype was observed many times. The rearrangement uses TRBV6-2 or TRBV6-3 and TRBJ2-5; D gene ambiguous. V lost 7 bases and J 3 bases, leaving 15 bases between the germline ends. This CDR3 spans 14 amino acids. From germline, CDR1 is MNHEY and CDR2 SVGEGT. The DNA for the CDR3 is TGTGCCAGCAATTCGTTGGTTGGCGAAGAGACCCAGTACTTC. Residues: CASNSLVGEETQYF.

This clonotype was observed a handful of times. The chain combines TRBV5-5 with TRBJ2-7; perhaps D is TRBD1 or TRBD2 (6 bases each). V was trimmed by 3 bases and J by 0 bases, leaving 16 bases between them. Germline values: CDR1 SGHKS, CDR2 YYEKEE (reference sequence). The CDR3 is 16 residues long. In DNA form, the CDR3 reads TGTGCCAGCAGCTGGGGGGCAGCGGTAAACTCCTACGAGCAGTACTTC. As protein: CASSWGAAVNSYEQYF. Full variable domain (remainder filled in from reference TRBV5-5 and TRBJ2-7): DAGVTQSPTHLIKTRGQQVTLRCSPISGHKSVSWYQQVLGQGPQFIFQYYEKEERGRGNFPDRFSARQFPNYSSELNVNALLLGDSALYLCASSWGAAVNSYEQYFGPGTRLTVT.

V usage is TRBV20-1 and J usage is TRBJ1-2; D remains unclear. The V gene lost 6 bases and the J gene lost 8 bases, with 16 bases spanning the gap. Germline V CDR1 and CDR2: DFQATT, SNEGSKA (reference sequence). The CDR3 spans 12 residues. CDR3 in amino acids: CSAPDYMGGYTF. The CDR3, as DNA: TGCAGTGCCCCGGACTACATGGGAGGCTACACCTTC.

The J gene is TRBJ1-2, the V gene TRBV21-1; the D call in the table, TRBD1, was not verified against the DNA. TRBV21-1 is a pseudogene segment. The CDR3 covers 15 residues. CDR3 in amino acids: CASSKVRGADYGYTF. The CDR3 nucleotides read TGTGCCAGCAGCAAAGTGCGGGGGGCGGACTATGGCTACACCTTC.

In this sample, this clonotype turned up a few times. The J gene is TRBJ2-5, the V gene TRBV11-2; D is undetermined. The CDR3 sequence is 14 residues long. The V gene lost 2 bases and the J gene lost 4 bases, with 11 bases spanning the gap. Germline CDR1 SGHAT, CDR2 FQNNGV. Written as DNA, the CDR3 is TGTGCCAGCAGCTTATTTGACACGCGAGAGACCCAGTACTTC. This codes for CASSLFDTRETQYF. Full variable domain (missing parts from reference TRBV11-2 and TRBJ2-5): EAGVAQSPRYKIIEKRQSVAFWCNPISGHATLYWYQQILGQGPKLLIQFQNNGVVDDSQLPKDRFSAERLKGVDSTLKIQPAKLEDSAVYLCASSLFDTRETQYFGPGTRLLVL.

As to this clonotype: A read error is possible here, since a much larger clone lies one base away. The V and J genes are TRBV20-1 and TRBJ2-7; D unclear. The CDR3 has 12 residues. Looked up from germline, CDR1 is DFQATT and CDR2 is SNEGSKA (reference sequence). The CDR3, as DNA: TGCAGTGCTAGAGATTTAACCTACGAGCACTACTTC. Its translation: CSARDLTYEHYF.

The chain couples TRBV28 to TRBJ2-4; weak D call: TRBD1 (6 bases). The CDR3 totals 13 residues. With 3 bases removed from V and 10 bases from J, the gap between germline ends came to 13 bases. The germline CDR1 and CDR2 sequences are MDHEN and SYDVKM. CDR3 sequence reads: CASSLGAFRIQYF. CDR3 bases: TGTGCCAGCAGTTTGGGGGCCTTCAGAATTCAGTACTTC. Looking up the rest from reference TRBV28 and TRBJ2-4 gives the full variable domain: DVKVTQSSRYLVKRTGEKVFLECVQDMDHENMFWYRQDPGLGLRLIYFSYDVKMKEKGDIPEGYSVSREKKERFSLILESASTNQTSMYLCASSLGAFRIQYFGAGTRLSVL.

This clonotype has just a few counts. The chain links TRBV20-1 to TRBJ1-5, with 7 bases aligning to TRBD1. The J segment lost 7 bases and the V segment lost 1 base, leaving 7 bases of the junction unmatched. The CDR3 is made up of 14 amino acids. The germline gives CDR1 DFQATT, CDR2 SNEGSKA (reference sequence). The CDR3 DNA reads as TGCAGTGCTAGAGTTAACAGGGGCCGGCAGCCCCAGCATTTT. Protein product: CSARVNRGRQPQHF.

A few counts support this clonotype. The chain employs TRBV30 and TRBJ2-3, with TRBD2 as a possible D gene (6 bases). The CDR3 extends over 17 amino acids. The V end lost 2 bases, the J end lost 0 bases, and 18 bases lay between the germline ends. Per the germline V gene, CDR1 is GTSNPN and CDR2 is SVGIG (reference sequence). The CDR3 here is CAWSMGNSGISTDTQYF. Here the CDR3 DNA reads TGTGCCTGGAGTATGGGAAATAGCGGAATCAGCACAGATACGCAGTATTTT.

V and J are TRBV28 and TRBJ1-2; a possible D gene is TRBD1 (6 bases). Germline V gives CDR1 MDHEN, CDR2 SYDVKM. V lost 2 bases to trimming and J lost 0 bases, with 13 bases between them. The CDR3 spans 16 residues. The CDR3 protein is CASSLRLAGANYGYTF. The CDR3 DNA sequence: TGTGCCAGCAGTTTACGGCTGGCAGGGGCTAACTATGGCTACACCTTC.